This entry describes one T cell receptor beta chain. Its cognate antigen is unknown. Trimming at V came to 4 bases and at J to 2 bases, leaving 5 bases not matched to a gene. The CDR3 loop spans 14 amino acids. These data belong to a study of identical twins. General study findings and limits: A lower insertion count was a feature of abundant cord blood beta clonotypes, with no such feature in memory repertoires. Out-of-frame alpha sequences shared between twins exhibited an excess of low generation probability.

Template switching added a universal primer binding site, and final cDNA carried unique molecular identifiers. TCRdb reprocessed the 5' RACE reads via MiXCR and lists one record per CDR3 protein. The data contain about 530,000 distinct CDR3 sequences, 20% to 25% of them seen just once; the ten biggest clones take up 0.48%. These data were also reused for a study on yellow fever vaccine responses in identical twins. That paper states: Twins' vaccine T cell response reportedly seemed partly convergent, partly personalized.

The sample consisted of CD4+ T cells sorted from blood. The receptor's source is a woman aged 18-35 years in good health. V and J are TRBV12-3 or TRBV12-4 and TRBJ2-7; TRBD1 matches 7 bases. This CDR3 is CASSSQGVAYEQYF. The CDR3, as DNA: TGTGCCAGCAGTTCCCAGGGGGTAGCCTACGAGCAGTACTTC.